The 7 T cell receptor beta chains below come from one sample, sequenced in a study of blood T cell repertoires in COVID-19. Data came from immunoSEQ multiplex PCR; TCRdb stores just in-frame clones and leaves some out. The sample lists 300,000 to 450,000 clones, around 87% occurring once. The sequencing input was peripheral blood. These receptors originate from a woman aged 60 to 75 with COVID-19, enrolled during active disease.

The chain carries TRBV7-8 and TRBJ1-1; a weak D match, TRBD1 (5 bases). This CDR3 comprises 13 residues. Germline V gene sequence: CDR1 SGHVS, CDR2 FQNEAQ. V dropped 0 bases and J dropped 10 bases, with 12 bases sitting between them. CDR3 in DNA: TGTGCCAGCAGCTTAGCGGGGACGCGGGGAGCTTTCTTT. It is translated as CASSLAGTRGAFF.

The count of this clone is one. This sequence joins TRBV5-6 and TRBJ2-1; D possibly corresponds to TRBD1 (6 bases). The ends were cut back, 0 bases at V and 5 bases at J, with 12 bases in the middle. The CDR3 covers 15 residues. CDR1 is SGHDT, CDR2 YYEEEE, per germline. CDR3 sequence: CASSLAPQGNNEQFF. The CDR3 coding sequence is TGTGCCAGCAGCTTGGCTCCACAGGGAAACAATGAGCAGTTCTTC. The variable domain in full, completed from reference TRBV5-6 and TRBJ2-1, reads DAGVTQSPTHLIKTRGQQVTLRCSPKSGHDTVSWYQQALGQGPQFIFQYYEEEERQRGNFPDRFSGHQFPNYSSELNVNALLLGDSALYLCASSLAPQGNNEQFFGPGTRLTVL.

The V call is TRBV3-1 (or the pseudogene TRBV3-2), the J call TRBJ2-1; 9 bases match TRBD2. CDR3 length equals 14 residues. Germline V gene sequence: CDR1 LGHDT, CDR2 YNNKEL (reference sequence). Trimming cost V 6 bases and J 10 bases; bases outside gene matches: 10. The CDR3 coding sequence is TGTGCCAGCAGGCGGGAGGGGGGATACGGCGAGCAGTTCTTC. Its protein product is CASRREGGYGEQFF.

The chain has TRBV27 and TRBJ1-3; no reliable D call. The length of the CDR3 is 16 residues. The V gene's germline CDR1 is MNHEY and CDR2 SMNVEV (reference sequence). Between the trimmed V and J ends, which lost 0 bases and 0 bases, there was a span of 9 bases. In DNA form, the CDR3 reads TGTGCCAGCAGTTTATCGAGGCCTGACTCTGGAAACACCATATATTTT. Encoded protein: CASSLSRPDSGNTIYF.

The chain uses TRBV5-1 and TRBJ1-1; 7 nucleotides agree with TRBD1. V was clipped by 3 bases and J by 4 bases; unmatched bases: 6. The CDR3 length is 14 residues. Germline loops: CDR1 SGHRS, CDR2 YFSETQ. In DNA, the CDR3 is TGCGCCAGCAGCTCGACAGGGCAGGGCACTGAAGCTTTCTTT. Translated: CASSSTGQGTEAFF.

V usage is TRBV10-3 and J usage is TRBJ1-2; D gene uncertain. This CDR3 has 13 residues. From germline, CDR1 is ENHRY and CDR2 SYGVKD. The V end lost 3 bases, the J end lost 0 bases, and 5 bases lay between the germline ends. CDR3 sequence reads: CAISDSTNYGYTF. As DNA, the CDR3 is TGTGCCATCAGTGATTCCACTAACTATGGCTACACCTTC.

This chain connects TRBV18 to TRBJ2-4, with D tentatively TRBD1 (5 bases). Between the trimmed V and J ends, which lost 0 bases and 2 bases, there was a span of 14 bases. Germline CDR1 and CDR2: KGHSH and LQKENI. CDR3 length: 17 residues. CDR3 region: CASSPPSWQGTKNIQYF. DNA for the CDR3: TGTGCCAGCTCACCACCGTCATGGCAGGGAACCAAAAACATTCAGTACTTC.